The present T cell receptor (beta chain) was sequenced within a study of identical twins. Study-level points and caveats: Out-of-frame alpha sequences that twins shared showed excess low generation probability.

In its sample, this clonotype was seen many times. The antigen is not known. The CDR3 totals 16 residues. Germline V CDR1 and CDR2: SGHTA, FQGNSA. V dropped 5 bases and J dropped 10; count of bases not matched to a gene: 20. Healthy Caucasians alone served as donors. Using its own MiXCR run on the 5' RACE reads, TCRdb lists one record per CDR3 protein. Here the sample spans more than 350,000 distinct CDR3 sequences, roughly 9% being singletons. This receptor was taken from a woman in her forties or fifties in good health. The sequencing input was naive T cells sorted from blood. The rearrangement links TRBV7-2 to TRBJ2-7, with 7 nucleotides matching TRBD1. DNA of the CDR3: TGTGCCAGCAGCACCAGAGGGGGCCCCGGAAACAAGGCACAGTACTTC. Its translation: CASSTRGGPGNKAQYF.